This note documents a single T cell receptor (beta chain) sequence. Its antigen is still unknown. The entry originates in a study of T cell repertoires in cytomegalovirus infection. As for the study in general: A matching HLA type, together with CMV infection, was signaled by public TCR beta signatures. Findings of the study overall: CMV-specific TCR beta clonotypes restricted by HLA-C were the ones dominating the ex vivo response. Cumulative frequency of public TCR beta families picked out carriers of CMV plus the relevant HLA.

The CDR3 is 17 amino acids. V was shortened by 0 bases and J by 0 bases, with 12 bases between the two germline ends. Germline CDR1 reads MNHEY; CDR2 reads SMNVEV (reference sequence). TCRdb redid the calling of the reads with MiXCR, one entry per CDR3 protein. The data show some 320,000 distinct CDR3 sequences, 8% to 10% seen once. Sample: PBMCs. This receptor was obtained from a human donor in good health (CMV status not recorded). Some clones in this sample may be carry-over from other donors' samples. V and J are TRBV27 and TRBJ1-5; D possibly corresponds to TRBD1 (6 bases). In DNA form, the CDR3 reads TGTGCCAGCAGTTTATCGCGGCAGGGGTATAGCAATCAGCCCCAGCATTTT. The encoded protein is CASSLSRQGYSNQPQHF.